This T cell receptor (beta chain) is drawn from a study of immune heterogeneity within non-small cell lung tumors. The overall study: There were a handful of squamous cell carcinomas, about ten non-squamous carcinomas and 1 tumor not otherwise specified.

The study, taken as a whole, reports: The study found that local T-cell clonality correlated moderately but significantly with local tumor mutational burden (R roughly 0.36).

Details on this clonotype: No antigen is known for it. At one of its ends the junction is not consistent with the germline gene, which may arise from a read error.

This CDR3 contains 15 residues. Germline values: CDR1 SGDLS, CDR2 YYNGEE. TCR beta CDR3 amplification used multiplex PCR with 32 V and 13 J primers. Using its own MiXCR run on the multiplex PCR reads, TCRdb lists one record per CDR3 protein. The sample shows about 4,800 distinct CDR3 sequences, roughly 35% of them seen only once. Bulk tumor genomic DNA, approximately 570 ng per sample, was the template. Several biopsies per primary tumor, spaced far apart, were taken during surgery. Untreated, newly diagnosed non-small cell lung cancer patients underwent curative surgery. It was newly diagnosed non-small cell lung cancer patients having surgery with curative intent who served as donors.

Sequencing used lung tumor tissue. The TCR comes from a woman in her fifties or sixties with non-small cell lung cancer. This sequence joins TRBV9 and TRBJ2-1; D is possibly TRBD2 (6 bases). CDR3 DNA sequence: TGTACCAGCAGCGTTCGGGACTCGTCCTACAATGAGCAGTTCTTC. Protein: CTSSVRDSSYNEQFF.